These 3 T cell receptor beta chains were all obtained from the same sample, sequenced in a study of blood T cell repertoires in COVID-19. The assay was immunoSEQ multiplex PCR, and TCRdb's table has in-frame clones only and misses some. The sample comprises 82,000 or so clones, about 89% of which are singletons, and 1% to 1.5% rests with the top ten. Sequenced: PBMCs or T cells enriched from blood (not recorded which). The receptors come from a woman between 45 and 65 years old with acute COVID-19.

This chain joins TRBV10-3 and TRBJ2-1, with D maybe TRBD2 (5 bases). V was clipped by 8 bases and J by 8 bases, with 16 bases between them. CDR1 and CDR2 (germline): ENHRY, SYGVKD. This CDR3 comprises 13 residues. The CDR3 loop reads CAIQWTPGDEQFF. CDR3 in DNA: TGTGCCATCCAATGGACTCCCGGGGATGAGCAGTTCTTC.

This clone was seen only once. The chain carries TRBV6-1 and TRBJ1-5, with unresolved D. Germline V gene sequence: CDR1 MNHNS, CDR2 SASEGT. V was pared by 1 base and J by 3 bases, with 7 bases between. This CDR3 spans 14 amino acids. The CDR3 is CASSEGAFNQPQHF. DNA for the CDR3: TGTGCCAGCAGTGAAGGGGCATTCAATCAGCCCCAGCATTTT.

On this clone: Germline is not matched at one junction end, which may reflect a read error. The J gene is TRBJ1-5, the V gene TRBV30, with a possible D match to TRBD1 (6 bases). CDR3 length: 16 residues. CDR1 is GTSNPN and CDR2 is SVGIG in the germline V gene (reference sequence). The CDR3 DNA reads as TGTGCCTGGAGTGTACGACAGGCCGATCTTAATCGGCCCCAGCATTTT. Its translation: CAWSVRQADLNRPQHF.